These 11 T cell receptor beta chains share one sample of origin, sequenced in a study of OX40 agonist ivuxolimab in advanced cancers. The protocol was immunoSEQ multiplex PCR, while the TCRdb copy is restricted to in-frame clones and leaves out a portion. The repertoire holds tens of thousands of clones, with 80% as singletons. Sequencing was performed on CD4+ or CD8+ T cells sorted from blood, taken in a trial of the OX40 agonist ivuxolimab. All receptors come from an adult with an advanced solid tumor such as melanoma, head and neck, liver or kidney cancer.

V gene TRBV4-2 combines with J gene TRBJ2-3; TRBD1 might be the D (6 bases). Trimming shortened V by 5 bases and J by 0 bases, and 15 bases separated the two germline ends. The length of the CDR3 is 16 residues. CDR1 is LGHNA, CDR2 YNFKEQ, per germline. CDR3 sequence: CASSLTFRGSTDTQYF. DNA of the CDR3: TGTGCCAGCAGCTTAACATTTAGGGGGAGCACAGATACGCAGTATTTT.

The chain joins TRBV9 to TRBJ1-2; D perhaps matches TRBD1 (5 bases). The length of the CDR3 is 13 residues. The V gene lost 3 bases and the J gene lost 6 bases, with 12 bases spanning the gap. Germline values: CDR1 SGDLS, CDR2 YYNGEE. The CDR3 sequence: CASSGDGRHGYTF. CDR3 nucleotide sequence: TGTGCCAGCAGCGGGGACGGGCGGCATGGCTACACCTTC.

The V and J genes are TRBV6-1 and TRBJ2-1; tentative D call: TRBD1 (5 bases). V lost 2 bases and J 2 bases, leaving 10 bases between the germline ends. The length of the CDR3 is 15 residues. CDR1 is MNHNS, CDR2 SASEGT, per germline. CDR3 region: CASSESTGTYNEQFF. DNA for the CDR3: TGTGCCAGCAGTGAAAGTACAGGCACCTACAATGAGCAGTTCTTC.

The chain couples TRBV4-3 to TRBJ2-3; the D is unclear. The V end lost 0 bases, the J end lost 4 bases, and 11 bases lay between the germline ends. The CDR3 loop spans 15 amino acids. Germline CDR1 LGHNA, CDR2 YSLEER. The CDR3, as DNA: TGCGCCAGCAGCCAAGATGCCCAGGCCCCAGATACGCAGTATTTT. Its protein is CASSQDAQAPDTQYF.

The chain couples TRBV2 to TRBJ1-2, with TRBD1 matching 8 bases. The germline gives CDR1 SNHLY, CDR2 FYNNEI. Losses at the gene ends were 8 bases for V and 5 bases for J; bases not matched to a gene: 7. This CDR3 region has 13 residues. The CDR3 sequence: CASSEYRGYGYTF. The DNA for the CDR3 is TGTGCCAGCTCAGAGTACAGGGGGTATGGCTACACCTTC.

The rearrangement uses TRBV7-8 and TRBJ1-2; 10 bases fit TRBD1. The ends lost 5 bases at V and 8 bases at J; junction bases unmatched: 14. The V gene's germline CDR1 is SGHVS and CDR2 FQNEAQ. This CDR3 region has 16 residues. The CDR3 spells CASSPWDRGEFGGYTF. Here the CDR3 DNA reads TGTGCCAGCAGCCCCTGGGACAGGGGCGAGTTTGGGGGCTACACCTTC.

The table lists this clone with a few counts. This chain links TRBV27 with TRBJ1-1, with D maybe TRBD1 (6 bases). In germline, CDR1 is MNHEY, CDR2 SMNVEV (reference sequence). Trimming took 5 bases from V and 0 from J, leaving 16 bases between them. This CDR3 is 16 amino acids long. The DNA of the CDR3 is TGTGCCAGCAGTCGGGACATCAACAATATGAACACTGAAGCTTTCTTT. Protein sequence: CASSRDINNMNTEAFF.

The chain carries TRBV27 and TRBJ2-7, with no clear D. This CDR3 has 13 amino acids. Trimming shortened V by 5 bases and J by 3 bases, and 11 bases separated the two germline ends. CDR1 MNHEY and CDR2 SMNVEV come from the germline V gene (reference sequence). The CDR3 reads CASSPNRLYEQYF. DNA for the CDR3: TGTGCCAGCAGTCCAAACCGACTCTACGAGCAGTACTTC.

This chain links TRBV6-5 with TRBJ1-6; possibly TRBD1 for D (6 bases). Trimming removed 5 bases from V and 6 bases from J, with 14 bases in between. There are 15 residues in the CDR3. Germline V gene lookup returns CDR1 MNHEY and CDR2 SVGAGI. In DNA, the CDR3 is TGTGCCAGCAGTCTCGGGACAAAGGGTAATTCACCCCTCCACTTT. This sequence encodes CASSLGTKGNSPLHF.

This clone was counted a single time. V usage is TRBV7-8 and J usage is TRBJ2-3, with 11 bases identical to TRBD2. Trimming took 3 bases from V and 6 from J; bases not matched to a gene: 2. From germline, CDR1 is SGHVS and CDR2 FQNEAQ. The CDR3 is 14 residues long. The CDR3 region has the DNA TGTGCCAGCAGCTTTAGCGGGGGGGGTGATACGCAGTATTTT. Translated, it gives CASSFSGGGDTQYF.

The chain uses TRBV5-4 and TRBJ1-2, with 8 bases matching TRBD1. CDR3 length equals 15 residues. Germline V gives CDR1 SGHNT, CDR2 YYREEE (reference sequence). V shed 0 bases, J shed 5 bases, and the junction held 6 bases outside the gene matches. This CDR3 is CASSLVGTGDYGYTF. The CDR3 coding sequence is TGTGCCAGCAGCTTGGTGGGGACAGGCGATTATGGCTACACCTTC.